This T cell receptor beta chain was found in a study of blood T cell repertoires in COVID-19. For the study at large: The analysed material was cDNA or gDNA that came from T cells, B-cell-depleted T cells, or PBMCs.

As processed by the authors: Amplification of reference gene primers provided the estimated nucleated cell counts. The method was immunoSEQ multiplex PCR; TCRdb's version includes in-frame clones alone and lacks a portion of them. V and J calls plus clone size are reproduced from that table; the DNA served to infer D and trimming. The top ten hold approximately 10% of the sample, which has 88,000 or so clones, around four fifths seen once. Germline lookup yields CDR1 SGHAT and CDR2 FQNNGV. V trimming: 1 base; J trimming: 1 base; junction bases outside the gene matches: 4. This CDR3 has 16 amino acids.

The sequenced material came from peripheral blood. The TCR originated in a human donor in a cohort sampled during active COVID-19. V usage is TRBV11-2 and J usage is TRBJ1-1; TRBD1 matches at 9 bases. In DNA, the CDR3 is TGTGCCAGCAGCTTAGGACAGGGGGTTCGGAACACTGAAGCTTTCTTT. It is translated as CASSLGQGVRNTEAFF. Using reference TRBV11-2 and TRBJ1-1 for the parts outside the CDR3, the full variable domain is EAGVAQSPRYKIIEKRQSVAFWCNPISGHATLYWYQQILGQGPKLLIQFQNNGVVDDSQLPKDRFSAERLKGVDSTLKIQPAKLEDSAVYLCASSLGQGVRNTEAFFGQGTRLTVV.